This record concerns one T cell receptor beta chain sequence. Its antigen remains unidentified. The sample belongs to a study of siplizumab effects on memory and regulatory T cells. Study results and caveats: The suppressive capacity of proliferating Tregs from siplizumab cultures remained unconfirmed. Relative to controls at roughly 28%, mappable alloreactive CD4+ clones exhibited a mean Treg-derived proportion of under 75% with siplizumab.

Responder and stimulator cells in the mixed lymphocyte reaction were cultured together for five to six days at 37°C. Per sample, the assay covered roughly 10^5 TCR templates. Libraries were prepared by immunoSEQ multiplex PCR; TCRdb keeps only in-frame clonotypes and omits some of them. The profile shows about 18,000 clones, roughly 40% of them singletons. The source is a human donor in good health; the cells came from an allogeneic mixed lymphocyte reaction. Some clones in this sample may be carry-over from other donors' samples. The material sequenced was CFSE-low (dividing) CD4+ T cells sorted from an allogeneic mixed lymphocyte reaction.

The CDR3 DNA reads TGCGCCAGCAGCCAAGAGGACAGGGGGTGGAGTGGCTACACCTTC. It translates to CASSQEDRGWSGYTF. The chain joins TRBV4-1 to TRBJ1-2, with 10 bases matching TRBD1. The V and J ends lost 0 bases and 7 bases, in that order; junction bases with no gene match: 5. The CDR3 is 15 residues long. CDR1 is MGHRA, CDR2 YSYEKL, per germline.